This TCR beta chain is from a study of T-cell memory formation after mild COVID-19. Findings and caveats of the study: From day 15 to 85, contracting clones were balanced between CD4 and CD8, whereas later expanders leaned toward CD4+. Contracting CD8+ clones were enriched in EMRA, CD4+ mainly in CM and EM. Several responding clones turned up in pre-infection memory, indicating that cross-reactive memory may have taken part.

From germline, CDR1 is SGHTA and CDR2 FQGNSA. V lost 5 bases, J lost 2 bases, and 10 bases stayed unmatched. The CDR3 is 16 residues long. The authors produced TCR alpha and TCR beta cDNA libraries with sample barcodes and UMIs by 5'RACE using constant-segment primers. TCRdb reprocessed the 5' RACE reads with MiXCR, giving one entry per CDR3 protein. The sample shows about 38,000 distinct CDR3 sequences, about 10% of them seen only once. Worth noting for this clonotype: Its specificity is unknown.

The specimen sequenced was PBMCs or a T cell subset sorted from them (not recorded which). The source of this sequence is a man aged 18-30 years who had mild COVID-19 (a few samples of this study predate the infection). Cell type and time point are not known. The chain carries TRBV7-2 and TRBJ2-3; 7 positions match TRBD2. The DNA for the CDR3 is TGTGCCAGCAGCCGATCTAGCGGAACCTACACAGATACGCAGTATTTT. Its translation: CASSRSSGTYTDTQYF.